This TCR beta chain originates from a study of radiation and T cells in renal cell carcinoma. The assay was immunoSEQ multiplex PCR, and TCRdb's table has in-frame clones only and misses some. This sample has some 21,000 clones, with under 65% found just once. Notes on this clone: The target antigen is unknown.

General study findings and limits: Intratumoral heterogeneity was not captured in these roughly 0.96 g regions. Dominant CDR3 motifs occupied more repertoire in irradiated than control tumors. Top 100 clonotypes averaged about 54% in irradiated versus 43% in nephrectomy-only tumors.

Noted treatment: treatment-naive control, cytoreductive nephrectomy. Control samples are tumors resected by cytoreductive nephrectomy without prior radiation. The CDR3 runs to 12 residues. Trimming removed 5 bases at V and 4 bases at J, with 10 bases between. Germline CDR1 and CDR2: SQVTM and ANQGSEA. The source is a human donor with renal cell carcinoma. The chain recombines TRBV29-1 with TRBJ2-3; D unresolved. The sequenced sample was tumor tissue, obtained from a patient whose treatment was nephrectomy without radiotherapy. In DNA form, the CDR3 reads TGCAGCGTTCGCGAAGGGTCAGATACGCAGTATTTT. As protein: CSVREGSDTQYF.